This record looks at one TCR beta chain sequence and its context. This entry comes from a study of blood T cell repertoires in COVID-19. The CDR3 is 15 residues long. Germline V lookup: CDR1 MGHRA, CDR2 YSYEKL. The V gene end was trimmed by 4 bases and the J gene end by 1 base; junction bases not matched to a gene: 7. Only in-frame clones appear in the TCRdb table, and some are missing; sequencing was by immunoSEQ multiplex PCR. The table shows over 200,000 clones, with around 90% occurring only once. This chain connects TRBV4-1 to TRBJ2-7, with 7 nucleotides matching TRBD2. The TCR was taken from a woman between 25 and 40 years old with acute or convalescent COVID-19. The specimen sequenced was peripheral blood. In DNA, the CDR3 is TGCGCCAGCAGCCCAGCTAACGGGAGGTCCTACGAGCAGTACTTC. Residues: CASSPANGRSYEQYF.